This T cell receptor beta chain emerged from a study of cytomegalovirus exposure and HLA in healthy donors. Whole-study context: Prior work identified around 120 million unique TCR beta sequences in about 179 million T cells. The study, taken as a whole, reports: Later on, analysis showed that most CMV-associated TCR beta chains appeared to be HLA-restricted. Reported results showed that the classifier diagnosed cytomegalovirus status with high specificity and sensitivity. Per a prior analysis, the majority of TCR beta V segments were productive roughly 87% or roughly 30% of the time.

For this clone: The antigen is unknown.

This CDR3 has 13 amino acids. V lost 5 bases and J 5 bases, leaving 12 bases between the germline ends. Per the germline V gene, CDR1 is MNHNS and CDR2 is SASEGT. PCR employed 60 Vbeta and 13 Jbeta primers. Some clones are missing from TCRdb's copy, which holds only in-frame ones; the method was immunoSEQ multiplex PCR. The sample includes roughly 240,000 clones, about 88% seen only once; the top ten take 0.24%. The chain joins TRBV6-1 to TRBJ1-2; D perhaps matches TRBD1 (6 bases). Sequencing input: PBMCs. The receptor comes from a girl aged 2 to 10 in good health and CMV-seronegative. Written as DNA, the CDR3 is TGTGCCAGCAGTTCAGGGGCCAGGTATGGCTACACCTTC. This sequence encodes CASSSGARYGYTF.